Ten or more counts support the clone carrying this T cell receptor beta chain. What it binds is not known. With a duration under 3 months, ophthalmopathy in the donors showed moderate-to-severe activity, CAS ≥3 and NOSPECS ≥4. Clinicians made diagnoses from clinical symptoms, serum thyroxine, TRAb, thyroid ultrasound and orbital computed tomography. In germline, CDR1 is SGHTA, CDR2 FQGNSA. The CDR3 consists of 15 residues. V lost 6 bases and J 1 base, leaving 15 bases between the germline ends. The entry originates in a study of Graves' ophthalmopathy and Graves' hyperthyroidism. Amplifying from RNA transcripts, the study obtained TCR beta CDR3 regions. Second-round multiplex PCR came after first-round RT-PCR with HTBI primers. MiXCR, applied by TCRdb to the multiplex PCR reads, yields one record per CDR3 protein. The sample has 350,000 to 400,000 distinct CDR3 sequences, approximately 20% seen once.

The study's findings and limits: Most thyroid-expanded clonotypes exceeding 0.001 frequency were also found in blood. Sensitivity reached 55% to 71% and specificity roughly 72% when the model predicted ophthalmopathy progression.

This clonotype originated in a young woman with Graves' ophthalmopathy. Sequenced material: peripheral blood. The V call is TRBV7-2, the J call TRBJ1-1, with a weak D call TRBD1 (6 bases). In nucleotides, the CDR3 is TGTGCCAGCAGTCCTCCTACAGGGTCGAACACTGAAGCTTTCTTT. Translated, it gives CASSPPTGSNTEAFF.